Shown below are 28 T cell receptor beta chains from a single sample sequenced in a study of vaccination effects on CD4 cells after COVID-19. These receptors lack a known antigen. At the end of about 10 days of culture, CD4+ T cells were isolated. Vaccine administered to participants consisted of two doses of either BNT162b2 or mRNA-1273. Generated by immunoSEQ multiplex PCR, the TCRdb table keeps only in-frame clones and is missing some. This repertoire shows about 57,000 clones, 78% found once; its top ten account for around 4%. The specimen comprised CD4+ T cells from PBMCs cultured without peptide, sampled after COVID-19 vaccination. The source is a human donor who received a COVID-19 vaccine.

This chain connects TRBV30 to TRBJ1-2, with D hard to call. V lost 8 bases and J lost 4, with 26 bases in between. In germline, CDR1 is GTSNPN, CDR2 SVGIG (reference sequence). The CDR3 runs to 16 residues. The CDR3 is CAGNAWSVPSSYGYTF. The DNA of the CDR3 is TGTGCCGGCAATGCCTGGAGTGTACCCAGTTCCTATGGCTACACCTTC.

The chain links TRBV27 to TRBJ2-7; 15 bases map to TRBD2. Germline CDR1 is MNHEY and CDR2 is SMNVEV (reference sequence). CDR3 length: 18 amino acids. J was trimmed by 2 bases and V by 0 bases; bases with no gene match: 5. The CDR3 DNA reads as TGTGCCAGCAGTTTATCGTGGCGGACTAGCGGGGGGGCCTACGAGCAGTACTTC. This translates into CASSLSWRTSGGAYEQYF.

V gene TRBV28 combines with J gene TRBJ2-7; D tentatively fits TRBD1 or TRBD2 (6 bases each). Germline CDR1 is MDHEN and CDR2 is SYDVKM. With 7 bases removed from V and 6 bases from J, the gap between germline ends came to 13 bases. The CDR3 has 12 residues. CDR3 sequence (DNA): TGTGCCAGCACCCGGGGGCGTCTCGAGCAGTACTTC. It codes for CASTRGRLEQYF.

The J gene is TRBJ2-3, the V gene TRBV28; 11 bases map to TRBD2. Unmatched junction bases numbered 5, after V lost 3 bases and J lost 0 bases. The germline CDR1 and CDR2 sequences are MDHEN and SYDVKM. There are 17 residues in the CDR3. CDR3 region: CASSFSTSGSSTDTQYF. The CDR3 DNA follows: TGTGCCAGCAGTTTTAGTACTAGCGGGAGTAGCACAGATACGCAGTATTTT.

This chain uses TRBV30 with TRBJ1-6; tentative D call: TRBD1 (5 bases). Trimming removed 2 bases from V and 8 bases from J, with 16 bases in between. Germline CDR1 and CDR2: GTSNPN and SVGIG (reference sequence). The CDR3 sequence is 15 residues long. CDR3 coding DNA: TGTGCCTGGAGTCTGGAGGGGAGGGTACATTCACCCCTCCACTTT. Translated, it gives CAWSLEGRVHSPLHF.

The rearrangement joins TRBV18 to TRBJ2-5; D gene ambiguous. The CDR3 runs 12 residues. V was shortened by 2 bases and J by 4 bases, with 5 bases between the two germline ends. Per the germline V gene, CDR1 is KGHSH and CDR2 is LQKENI. This CDR3 is CASSPISETQYF. Written as DNA, the CDR3 is TGTGCCAGCTCACCAATTTCAGAGACCCAGTACTTC.

The chain is built from TRBV27 and TRBJ2-5; D not resolved. Germline values: CDR1 MNHEY, CDR2 SMNVEV (reference sequence). V was shortened by 8 bases and J by 0 bases, with 10 bases between the two germline ends. The CDR3 length is 13 residues. CDR3 nucleotides: TGTGCCAGCGGTCGGGTGAACCAAGAGACCCAGTACTTC. Protein: CASGRVNQETQYF.

The V and J genes are TRBV6-5 and TRBJ2-3, with 10 bases fitting TRBD2. This CDR3 is 15 amino acids long. Unmatched junction bases numbered 8, after V lost 5 bases and J lost 6 bases. Per the germline V gene, CDR1 is MNHEY and CDR2 is SVGAGI. The CDR3 spells CASSRLAGGPDTQYF. CDR3 coding DNA: TGTGCCAGCAGTCGTTTAGCGGGAGGTCCCGATACGCAGTATTTT.

The chain couples TRBV10-3 to TRBJ1-2, with D possibly matching TRBD1 (5 bases). The CDR3 consists of 14 residues. V lost 6 bases, J lost 0 bases, and 11 bases lay in between. The germline V gene encodes CDR1 ENHRY and CDR2 SYGVKD. The CDR3 coding sequence is TGTGCCATCAGCGGGGGGGATTCTAACTATGGCTACACCTTC. This gives the protein CAISGGDSNYGYTF.

The chain joins TRBV19 to TRBJ2-1; D remains unclear. Germline CDR1 reads LNHDA; CDR2 reads SQIVND (reference sequence). The CDR3 has 14 amino acids. V lost 3 bases and J lost 2, with 8 bases in between. The CDR3 bases are TGTGCCAGTAGTATGTTGGTGACCTACAATGAGCAGTTCTTC. It translates to CASSMLVTYNEQFF.

The CDR3 DNA sequence: TGTGCCAGCTCAGCAAATCAGGGGGACACTGAAGCTTTCTTT. Amino acid sequence: CASSANQGDTEAFF. The chain is built from TRBV18 and TRBJ1-1, with TRBD1 matching over 7 bases. V was pared by 5 bases and J by 3 bases, with 6 bases of the junction left unmatched. The germline V gene has CDR1 KGHSH and CDR2 LQKENI. The CDR3 length is 14 residues.

The rearrangement links TRBV5-4 to TRBJ1-6; the match to TRBD1 covers 8 bases. The CDR3 contains 14 residues. Germline CDR1 and CDR2: SGHNT and YYREEE (reference sequence). Losses at the gene ends were 4 bases for V and 10 bases for J; bases not matched to a gene: 7. CDR3 sequence: CASSPETGVSPLHF. CDR3 DNA sequence: TGTGCCAGCAGCCCCGAGACAGGGGTCTCACCCCTCCACTTT.

This clone was seen a handful of times. V and J are TRBV4-1 and TRBJ2-7; the D gene is possibly TRBD1 (5 bases). The CDR3 runs 14 residues. The V gene lost 7 bases and the J gene lost 1 base, with 14 bases spanning the gap. Germline V lookup: CDR1 MGHRA, CDR2 YSYEKL. CDR3 loop: CASTNRPGSYEQYF. In DNA form, the CDR3 reads TGCGCCAGCACCAACCGGCCAGGGTCCTACGAGCAGTACTTC.

Points on this clone: The identical CDR3 is also encoded by other nucleotide sequences in the sample. The rearrangement links TRBV27 to TRBJ1-2; D might be TRBD1 (5 bases). Trimming stripped 4 bases from V and 0 bases from J, with 9 bases between. Germline loops: CDR1 MNHEY, CDR2 SMNVEV (reference sequence). CDR3 length: 14 residues. The CDR3 region has the DNA TGTGCCAGCAGTTCCAGGGCAGCTAACTATGGCTACACCTTC. Translated, it gives CASSSRAANYGYTF.

The rearrangement links TRBV30 to TRBJ1-2, with D possibly TRBD1 on 5 matching bases. The germline CDR1 and CDR2 sequences are GTSNPN and SVGIG (reference sequence). The CDR3 runs 18 residues. V gave up 0 bases and J gave up 4 bases, with 24 bases separating them. The CDR3 DNA sequence: TGTGCCTGGAGTGTACAGCGGTCCGGGGGACCTACCCCCTATGGCTACACCTTC. Translated, it gives CAWSVQRSGGPTPYGYTF.

This chain connects TRBV19 to TRBJ2-2; 10 bases are a match to TRBD1. Germline V gives CDR1 LNHDA, CDR2 SQIVND (reference sequence). The ends lost 8 bases at V and 3 bases at J; junction bases unmatched: 6. This CDR3 comprises 15 residues. The CDR3 loop is CASRQGARDTGELFF. CDR3 in DNA: TGTGCCAGTCGACAGGGGGCGAGGGACACCGGGGAGCTGTTTTTT.

The chain employs TRBV5-4 and TRBJ1-2; D is uncertain. CDR1 and CDR2 from the germline V gene are SGHNT and YYREEE (reference sequence). The CDR3 is 12 amino acids. Trimming removed 1 base at V and 7 bases at J, with 8 bases between. CDR3 amino acids: CASSLLFTGYTF. DNA for the CDR3: TGTGCCAGCAGCTTGTTGTTTACTGGCTACACCTTC.

This sequence joins TRBV27 and TRBJ1-3; 9 bases match TRBD1. Germline CDR1 MNHEY, CDR2 SMNVEV (reference sequence). The CDR3 has 20 amino acids. Trimming removed 6 bases from V and 0 bases from J; junction bases left unmatched: 18. The CDR3: CASSPVDRGERLSSGNTIYF. In DNA form, the CDR3 reads TGTGCCAGCAGCCCCGTCGACAGGGGGGAACGTTTAAGCTCTGGAAACACCATATATTTT.

This clone was counted a few times. The chain is built from TRBV4-3 and TRBJ1-4; TRBD1 agrees at 11 bases. This CDR3 is 15 amino acids long. J was trimmed by 8 bases and V by 0 bases; bases with no gene match: 2. CDR1 and CDR2 (germline): LGHNA, YSLEER. CDR3 nucleotides: TGCGCCAGCAGCCAAGATGGGACAGGGGGGGAAAAACTGTTTTTT. Its protein is CASSQDGTGGEKLFF.

The chain links TRBV6-5 to TRBJ1-6; a weak D match, TRBD1 (5 bases). From germline, CDR1 is MNHEY and CDR2 SVGAGI. This CDR3 has 14 amino acids. Trimming left V 6 bases short and J 11 bases short, with 17 bases between. Here the CDR3 DNA reads TGTGCCAGCAGGCCGGGACGGCCTTTGGCACCCCTCCACTTT. Amino acids: CASRPGRPLAPLHF.

This rearrangement joins TRBV19 to TRBJ1-2; D unresolved. The V end lost 4 bases, the J end lost 4 bases, and 16 bases lay between the germline ends. This CDR3 spans 15 amino acids. CDR1 and CDR2 (germline): LNHDA, SQIVND (reference sequence). CDR3 sequence reads: CASSTTVGVSYGYTF. The CDR3 DNA sequence: TGTGCCAGTAGTACCACGGTTGGGGTGAGCTATGGCTACACCTTC.

This clone was seen a single time. Here the CDR3 DNA reads TGTGCCAGCAGCTCTAGGGCCCAGGGGGTCAGTCAGCCCCAGCATTTT. Protein sequence: CASSSRAQGVSQPQHF. V is TRBV28 and J is TRBJ1-5; 7 nucleotides agree with TRBD1. Trimming removed 6 bases from V and 6 bases from J; junction bases left unmatched: 14. Germline V gene data show CDR1 as MDHEN and CDR2 as SYDVKM. CDR3 length: 16 residues.

This clone appeared a few times. The CDR3 sequence is CAWARTQYNEQFF. The CDR3 coding sequence is TGTGCCTGGGCCAGGACCCAGTACAATGAGCAGTTCTTC. The V gene is TRBV30, the J gene TRBJ2-1; no clear D. The CDR3 covers 13 residues. The V end lost 5 bases, the J end lost 4 bases, and 12 bases lay between the germline ends. Per the germline V gene, CDR1 is GTSNPN and CDR2 is SVGIG (reference sequence). The complete variable domain, with remaining parts taken from reference TRBV30 and TRBJ2-1, reads SQTIHQWPATLVQPVGSPLSLECTVEGTSNPNLYWYRQAAGRGLQLLFYSVGIGQISSEVPQNLSASRPQDRQFILSSKKLLLSDSGFYLCAWARTQYNEQFFGPGTRLTVL.

The gene calls are TRBV3-1 (or the pseudogene TRBV3-2) and TRBJ2-6; the D is unclear. CDR3 size: 17 residues. Germline V gene lookup returns CDR1 LGHDT and CDR2 YNNKEL (reference sequence). The V end lost 8 bases, the J end lost 0 bases, and 17 bases lay between the germline ends. This CDR3 reads CASSYSASTSGANVLTF. As DNA, the CDR3 is TGTGCCAGCTCATACTCGGCCAGCACCTCTGGGGCCAACGTCCTGACTTTC.

This chain connects TRBV9 to TRBJ2-1; 7 positions agree with TRBD2. With V trimmed by 2 bases and J by 2 bases, 1 base remained unmatched. Looked up from germline, CDR1 is SGDLS and CDR2 is YYNGEE. This CDR3 has 14 amino acids. CDR3 DNA: TGTGCCAGCAGCGTGGGGACTACCTACAATGAGCAGTTCTTC. Its translation: CASSVGTTYNEQFF.

In this sample, this clone turned up a few times. The chain uses TRBV6-5 and TRBJ1-2; no definite D call. Trimming left V 6 bases short and J 4 bases short, with 6 bases between. The CDR3 is 11 amino acids. CDR1 MNHEY and CDR2 SVGAGI come from the germline V gene. CDR3 region: CASSHSYGYTF. DNA of the CDR3: TGTGCCAGCAGCCACAGCTATGGCTACACCTTC.

V and J are TRBV7-8 and TRBJ1-3; D call uncertain. V was cut by 3 bases and J by 0 bases, with 9 bases left in between. The CDR3 totals 15 residues. Germline V gene data show CDR1 as SGHVS and CDR2 as FQNEAQ. The CDR3 bases are TGTGCCAGCAGCTTTAGGGCTTTCTCTGGAAACACCATATATTTT. Protein product: CASSFRAFSGNTIYF. Based on the CDR3 plus reference TRBV7-8 and TRBJ1-3, the full variable domain is GAGVSQSPRYKVAKRGQDVALRCDPISGHVSLFWYQQALGQGPEFLTYFQNEAQLDKSGLPSDRFFAERPEGSVSTLKIQRTQQEDSAVYLCASSFRAFSGNTIYFGEGSWLTVV.

This chain joins TRBV20-1 and TRBJ1-5; D is perhaps TRBD1 (5 bases). The CDR3 runs to 12 residues. Looked up from germline, CDR1 is DFQATT and CDR2 is SNEGSKA (reference sequence). V lost 3 bases and J lost 8, with 11 bases in between. The chain's CDR3 is CSASTGGEPQHF. The CDR3 region has the DNA TGCAGTGCTAGTACGGGGGGGGAGCCCCAGCATTTT.